The rows below give T cell receptor beta chains drawn from one sample of a study of T cell responses to AZD1222 COVID-19 vaccine. Clones were read by immunoSEQ multiplex PCR, and TCRdb kept only the in-frame ones, dropping some. The sample carries about 130,000 clones, about 93% recorded once. Here the sequenced sample was peripheral blood, taken on day 0 of AZD1222 vaccination. These receptor sequences come from an adult in good health. The CDR3 runs from the conserved cysteine through the conserved F or W. The D gene is left open where the match is weak. Not all rows give a size; the values are once, few, many and, for expanded clones, a class.

j_gene,d_gene,abundance,v_gene,CDR3aa,CDR3nt
TRBJ1-5,.,few,TRBV2,CASSEAGWGGYSNQPQHF,TGTGCCAGCAGTGAAGCAGGATGGGGGGGATATAGCAATCAGCCCCAGCATTTT
TRBJ1-2,.,.,TRBV6-5,CASSTTKAQLGYTF,TGTGCCAGCAGTACTACAAAGGCGCAGCTTGGCTACACCTTC
TRBJ1-3,.,.,TRBV11-3,CASSAPRGASSGNTIYF,TGTGCCAGCAGCGCCCCCCGAGGAGCGTCCTCTGGAAACACCATATATTTT
TRBJ2-7,.,.,TRBV6-5,CASITGPTLDEQYF,TGTGCCAGCATAACCGGGCCCACGCTAGACGAGCAGTACTTC
TRBJ2-7,TRBD2,.,TRBV30,CAWSSGRTSYEQYF,TGTGCCTGGAGTAGCGGGAGGACCTCCTACGAGCAGTACTTC
TRBJ2-6,.,.,TRBV27,CASTTRRLRVPSGANVLTF,TGTGCCAGCACAACTAGGCGTCTCCGCGTCCCCTCTGGGGCCAACGTCCTGACTTTC
TRBJ2-3,.,.,TRBV12-3/TRBV12-4,CASSPRTIDTQYF,TGTGCCAGCAGTCCGAGGACTATAGATACGCAGTATTTT
TRBJ1-1,.,.,TRBV5-1,CASSLLPPPGDEAFF,TGCGCCAGCAGCTTACTCCCCCCCCCAGGGGATGAAGCTTTCTTT
TRBJ2-3,.,.,TRBV5-6,CASSLKDTQYF,TGTGCCAGCAGCCTCAAAGATACGCAGTATTTT
TRBJ2-1,TRBD2,.,TRBV5-8,CASSLAGGGSYNEQFF,TGTGCCAGCAGCTTGGCGGGAGGGGGTTCCTACAATGAGCAGTTCTTC
TRBJ2-3,.,.,TRBV9,CASSVTGFSVITDTQYF,TGTGCCAGCAGCGTAACAGGGTTCAGCGTTATTACAGATACGCAGTATTTT
TRBJ1-1,.,.,TRBV5-1,CASSLARGKNTEAFF,TGCGCCAGCAGCTTGGCCCGAGGGAAGAACACTGAAGCTTTCTTT
TRBJ2-7,.,.,TRBV10-2,CASGLGYEQYF,TGCGCCAGCGGGTTGGGGTACGAGCAGTACTTC
TRBJ1-2,.,.,TRBV15,CATSREVGQGPNYGYTF,TGTGCCACCAGCAGAGAAGTGGGGCAGGGACCCAACTATGGCTACACCTTC
TRBJ2-1,.,.,TRBV6-5,CASGDPRMPQFF,TGTGCCAGCGGGGACCCCAGGATGCCGCAGTTCTTC
TRBJ2-1,.,.,TRBV6-2/TRBV6-3,CASSAGTKSSYNEQFF,TGTGCCAGCAGTGCCGGGACCAAGAGCTCCTACAATGAGCAGTTCTTC
TRBJ2-7,TRBD1,.,TRBV5-1,CASHSGTGAYEQYF,TGCGCCAGTCATTCCGGGACAGGGGCCTACGAGCAGTACTTC
TRBJ2-1,.,.,TRBV5-1,CASSFVGSGSYNEQFF,TGCGCCAGCAGCTTTGTCGGGAGTGGATCCTACAATGAGCAGTTCTTC
TRBJ1-5,TRBD1,.,TRBV15,CATSHPGQPNQPQHF,TGTGCCACCAGCCATCCGGGACAGCCGAATCAGCCCCAGCATTTT
TRBJ1-1,.,.,TRBV6-5,CASRRTHYTEAFF,TGTGCCAGCAGACGGACCCATTACACTGAAGCTTTCTTT
TRBJ2-3,TRBD2,.,TRBV9,CASSVLAGVRTDTQYF,TGTGCCAGCAGCGTTCTAGCGGGAGTGAGGACAGATACGCAGTATTTT
TRBJ2-1,.,.,TRBV12-2,CASRRLRARTDEQFF,TGTGCAAGTCGCCGTCTAAGGGCCCGAACCGATGAGCAGTTCTTC
TRBJ2-1,TRBD2,.,TRBV9,CASSVAVLAGAGNEQFF,TGTGCCAGCAGCGTAGCGGTTCTAGCGGGAGCAGGCAATGAGCAGTTCTTC
TRBJ1-2,.,.,TRBV10-1,CASSVGLWDRDTIYDRVYYGYTF,TGCGCCAGCAGTGTTGGATTATGGGACCGGGACACGATCTATGATAGGGTATACTATGGCTACACCTTC
TRBJ2-7,.,.,TRBV6-2/TRBV6-3,CASSTQAPYEQYF,TGTGCCAGCAGTACCCAGGCCCCCTACGAGCAGTACTTC
TRBJ2-1,TRBD2,.,TRBV18,CASSPSSGSLYNEQFF,TGTGCCAGCTCACCATCTAGCGGGAGTCTCTACAATGAGCAGTTCTTC
TRBJ1-2,TRBD1,few,TRBV5-6,CASSEGTGGYGYTF,TGTGCCAGCAGCGAGGGGACAGGGGGCTATGGCTACACCTTC
TRBJ1-1,.,.,TRBV6-5,CASFRNTEAFF,TGTGCCAGCTTTCGGAACACTGAAGCTTTCTTT